These 14 T cell receptor beta chains were sequenced from one sample in a study of CD8 T cells in ankylosing spondylitis. General observations from the study: Blood of patients with ankylosing spondylitis appeared to be characterized by a TCR beta motif of several highly homologous variants.

TCRdb ran MiXCR on the 5' RACE reads and lists one entry per CDR3 protein. The sample has a few hundred thousand distinct CDR3 sequences; roughly 6.6% are singletons. Their recognized antigens are unknown. The material sequenced was blood, either unsorted or a sorted T cell fraction (not recorded which). The source is a male donor with ankylosing spondylitis.

The rearrangement links TRBV4-2 to TRBJ2-2; TRBD1 aligns across 8 bases. This CDR3 region has 13 residues. V lost 5 bases to trimming and J lost 5 bases; unmatched junction nucleotides: 1. Germline assignment: CDR1 LGHNA and CDR2 YNFKEQ. DNA for the CDR3: TGTGCCAGCAGCGGACAGGGTACCGGGGAGCTGTTTTTT. Translated, it gives CASSGQGTGELFF.

The J gene is TRBJ1-5, the V gene TRBV7-2; D unresolved. Germline CDR1 SGHTA, CDR2 FQGNSA. The germline V and J ends were trimmed by 1 base and 5 bases, with 15 bases remaining between them. The CDR3 has 16 residues. CDR3 in amino acids: CASSLELGDWYQPQHF. The CDR3 DNA is TGTGCCAGCAGCTTAGAACTGGGAGATTGGTATCAGCCCCAGCATTTT. Looking up the rest from reference TRBV7-2 and TRBJ1-5 gives the full variable domain: GAGVSQSPSNKVTEKGKDVELRCDPISGHTALYWYRQSLGQGLEFLIYFQGNSAPDKSGLPSDRFSAERTGGSVSTLTIQRTQQEDSAVYLCASSLELGDWYQPQHFGDGTRLSIL.

Ten or more counts support this clonotype. The rearrangement uses TRBV9 and TRBJ1-2, with TRBD1 matching over 8 bases. CDR3 length equals 14 residues. After removal of 0 bases from V and 7 bases from J, the junction contained 5 bases not matched to a gene. Germline V gives CDR1 SGDLS, CDR2 YYNGEE. The CDR3: CASSVASTGVGYTF. The CDR3, as DNA: TGTGCCAGCAGCGTAGCCTCGACAGGGGTTGGCTACACCTTC.

This clonotype has a handful of counts. The chain couples TRBV4-3 to TRBJ2-1, with 9 positions matching TRBD2. CDR1 and CDR2 (germline): LGHNA, YSLEER. The V segment lost 0 bases and the J segment 6 bases; nucleotides outside the gene matches: 9. The CDR3 is made up of 17 amino acids. The CDR3 bases are TGCGCCAGCAGCCAAGATCCCTTGCGGGGGGGACCCAATGAGCAGTTCTTC. Its translation is CASSQDPLRGGPNEQFF.

In its sample, this clonotype was seen many times. The chain employs TRBV7-9 and TRBJ2-3; 8 nucleotides align to TRBD1. The germline V gene has CDR1 SEHNR and CDR2 FQNEAQ (reference sequence). V shed 6 bases and J 1 base; nucleotides not matched to a gene: 3. This CDR3 contains 14 residues. CDR3 region: CASRGQAGTDTQYF. The CDR3 DNA follows: TGTGCCAGCAGGGGACAGGCGGGCACAGATACGCAGTATTTT.

This clonotype was counted many times. The chain joins TRBV5-1 to TRBJ1-2; the D is unclear. The CDR3 length is 16 residues. The V end was cut by 0 bases, the J end by 4 bases, with 16 bases between. Germline V gives CDR1 SGHRS, CDR2 YFSETQ. The CDR3 coding sequence is TGCGCCAGCAGCTTGGCCGGCTTGAGAGAGGGCTATGGCTACACCTTC. It encodes CASSLAGLREGYGYTF.

This clonotype has at least ten counts. CDR3 sequence reads: CATYVDPAGELFF. For the CDR3, the DNA is TGCGCCACCTACGTTGATCCAGCCGGGGAGCTGTTTTTT. The V and J genes are TRBV10-2 and TRBJ2-2; D is unclear. The CDR3 covers 13 residues. Germline CDR1 WSHSY, CDR2 SAAADI. The V end lost 10 bases, the J end lost 6 bases, and 15 bases lay between the germline ends.

This clonotype has only a few counts. The CDR3 nucleotides are TGTGCCAGCAGTCTGACAGGGGCCCTCACCGGGGAGCTGTTTTTT. It is translated as CASSLTGALTGELFF. This chain links TRBV27 with TRBJ2-2; 8 bases match TRBD1. The ends lost 5 bases at V and 4 bases at J; junction bases unmatched: 6. Germline assignment: CDR1 MNHEY and CDR2 SMNVEV (reference sequence). This CDR3 region has 15 residues.

Ten or more counts support this clonotype. The chain uses TRBV6-1 and TRBJ1-4; TRBD1 is a possible D gene (6 bases). Germline V gene data show CDR1 as MNHNS and CDR2 as SASEGT. The CDR3 has 18 residues. V was shortened by 3 bases and J by 0 bases, with 17 bases between the two germline ends. The CDR3 loop reads CASSDSTGHHSTNEKLFF. CDR3 DNA: TGTGCCAGCAGTGATAGCACGGGACATCACTCAACTAATGAAAAACTGTTTTTT.

This clonotype has only one observation. The CDR3 DNA sequence: TGTGCCAGCAGCCAAAAAAGCTTCGGGACTGAGACCCAGTACTTC. This gives the protein CASSQKSFGTETQYF. The V gene is TRBV4-2, the J gene TRBJ2-5; TRBD2 is a possible D gene (6 bases). V lost 2 bases to trimming and J lost 5 bases, with 15 bases between them. This CDR3 region has 15 residues. Per germline, CDR1 LGHNA and CDR2 YNFKEQ.

This clonotype was picked up many times. The chain links TRBV9 to TRBJ1-2; 7 bases line up with TRBD1. This CDR3 is 14 amino acids long. V lost 4 bases to trimming and J lost 6 bases; unmatched junction nucleotides: 9. Germline lookup yields CDR1 SGDLS and CDR2 YYNGEE. CDR3 sequence: CASSTRDSTNGYTF. CDR3 in DNA: TGTGCCAGCAGCACGCGGGACAGTACAAATGGCTACACCTTC.

In this sample, this clonotype turned up a few times. The chain links TRBV29-1 to TRBJ1-2, with TRBD1 as a possible D gene (5 bases). Germline V gene data show CDR1 as SQVTM and CDR2 as ANQGSEA. The CDR3 extends over 13 amino acids. Between the trimmed V and J ends, which lost 6 bases and 4 bases, there was a span of 15 bases. The CDR3 is CSVERDSLYGYTF. CDR3 nucleotide sequence: TGCAGCGTCGAAAGAGACAGCCTCTATGGCTACACCTTC.

This clonotype was observed at least ten times. As DNA, the CDR3 is TGTGCCAGCAGTCCCCAAAGGAGTGTGAATCAGCCCCAGCATTTT. Translation gives CASSPQRSVNQPQHF. V gene TRBV12-3 or TRBV12-4 combines with J gene TRBJ1-5; D is ambiguous. With 5 bases removed from V and 4 bases from J, the gap between germline ends came to 15 bases. CDR3 length: 15 residues.

This clonotype was detected only a few times. V usage is TRBV19 and J usage is TRBJ2-1, with a tentative D call TRBD1 (5 bases). V was pared by 6 bases and J by 3 bases, with 9 bases between. The germline CDR1 and CDR2 sequences are LNHDA and SQIVND (reference sequence). The CDR3 is 13 residues long. CDR3 region: CASSPTDYNEQFF. CDR3 bases: TGTGCCAGTAGCCCGACAGACTACAATGAGCAGTTCTTC.